This TCR beta chain came from a study of blood T cell repertoires in COVID-19 (TCRdb year 2020). Turning to the overall study: Samples covering the acute and convalescent phases of COVID-19 were provided by collaborators in the United States, Italy and Spain. The prospective study material was composed of cDNA or gDNA derived from T cells, B-cell-depleted T cells, or PBMCs. Deeply sampled blood TCRbeta repertoires from subjects exposed to, actively infected with, or recovered from COVID-19 were included in the dataset. The repertoires were made available in a free public database intended to serve as a resource for research on the immune response to SARS-CoV-2. Samples came from the ongoing ImmuneRACE study (first 160 participants) plus 1,254 subjects from 6 global collaborators. The sample metadata nearly always contained a de-identified subject ID, COVID-19 status, age in years and sex. Where available, HLA class I and class II types were obtained from metadata supplied by the sample provider rather than from assay-based typing. The paper as a whole reports these results and caveats: Clinical and demographic metadata were provided uncurated, with the amount varying by source and participant.

With respect to this clone: The clone's antigen remains unknown. Base qualities are not at hand, and no much larger clone is one base apart.

The germline ends are 13 bases apart after V is trimmed by 3 bases and J by 5 bases. Via the germline V gene, CDR1 is SNHLY and CDR2 FYNNEI. The CDR3 has 14 amino acids, counting the end cysteine and phenylalanine. Only the CDR3 portion is preserved as DNA: 42 bases, with reading frame beginning at the first base. Each collaborating institution followed its own protocols to collect whole blood in K2EDTA tubes. For TCRbeta analysis, collaborators shipped samples in one of three forms: frozen whole blood, isolated PBMCs, or DNA extracted from either of those sample types. TCRbeta CDR3 regions were amplified from genomic DNA by means of the immunoSEQ Assay, a bias-controlled multiplex PCR. The authors' analysis ran thus. Nucleated cell counts per sample were estimated from amplification of reference gene primers within the assay. To quantify the absolute abundance of each unique TCRbeta CDR3 rearrangement, sequence reads were collapsed and filtered. For each sample, productive Simpson clonality was calculated as the square root of Simpson's diversity index over productive rearrangements. The immuneACCESS repertoire file appears here via TCRdb, limited to in-frame rearrangements. These files lack a portion of the clones; in checked studies, under half of the deficit traces to unresolved V genes, and the cause of the others is not known. That table supplies the V and J calls and clone size; D and trimming were determined from the DNA. Within this sample are some 100,000 clones, with 80% to 90% of them counted one time only. The ten largest clones capture roughly 8.3% of the sample.

The specimen was peripheral blood. The TCR comes from a woman in her seventies with acute or convalescent COVID-19. The sequence joins TRBV2 to TRBJ1-2, with an unclear D gene assignment. For the CDR3, the sequence is CASSEEGRIYGYTF. The DNA sequence follows: TGTGCCAGCAGTGAGGAAGGGAGAATTTATGGCTACACCTTC.